The 30 T cell receptor beta chains given below trace back to one sample, sequenced in a study of blood T cell repertoires in COVID-19. Some clones are missing from TCRdb's copy, which holds only in-frame ones; the method was immunoSEQ multiplex PCR. The sample contains some 90,000 clones, more than 80% of which appear only once. The sample consisted of peripheral blood. These receptors were obtained from a woman in her sixties or seventies with acute or convalescent COVID-19.

This sequence joins TRBV5-1 and TRBJ2-5; TRBD1 aligns across 8 bases. This CDR3 region has 17 residues. Germline lookup yields CDR1 SGHRS and CDR2 YFSETQ. J was trimmed by 4 bases and V by 2 bases; bases with no gene match: 13. The CDR3 loop is CASSLSGQGISGETQYF. The CDR3, as DNA: TGCGCCAGCAGCTTATCAGGACAGGGTATTTCGGGAGAGACCCAGTACTTC.

Concerning this clone: Other DNA sequences in the same sample also yield this CDR3. The chain combines TRBV5-1 with TRBJ1-2, with D possibly matching TRBD1 (5 bases). The germline V and J ends were trimmed by 5 bases and 6 bases, with 11 bases remaining between them. Per the germline V gene, CDR1 is SGHRS and CDR2 is YFSETQ. The CDR3 has 12 amino acids. CDR3: CASSRTQDGYTF. In nucleotides, the CDR3 is TGCGCCAGCAGTAGGACACAAGATGGCTACACCTTC.

The V call is TRBV5-4, the J call TRBJ2-1; 7 bases line up with TRBD1. The CDR3 is 16 residues long. The V segment lost 3 bases and the J segment 6 bases; nucleotides outside the gene matches: 12. Germline CDR1 reads SGHNT; CDR2 reads YYREEE (reference sequence). The CDR3 protein is CASSSGTAIPLNEQFF. CDR3 DNA sequence: TGTGCCAGCAGCTCCGGGACAGCTATCCCACTCAATGAGCAGTTCTTC.

The chain carries TRBV5-1 and TRBJ2-2; the D gene is possibly TRBD1 (6 bases). Trimming shortened V by 2 bases and J by 6 bases, and 14 bases separated the two germline ends. Germline assignment: CDR1 SGHRS and CDR2 YFSETQ. The CDR3 has 15 residues. Here the CDR3 DNA reads TGCGCCAGCAGCTTAGGACAGTCAAGCGCCGGGGAGCTGTTTTTT. Its protein is CASSLGQSSAGELFF.

The chain joins TRBV18 to TRBJ1-6; possibly TRBD1 for D (5 bases). The CDR3 loop spans 13 amino acids. The V and J ends lost 4 bases and 7 bases respectively, with 8 bases between them. Germline lookup yields CDR1 KGHSH and CDR2 LQKENI. The CDR3 protein is CASSLQENSPLHF. The CDR3 DNA reads TGTGCCAGCTCACTACAGGAAAATTCACCCCTCCACTTT.

The chain recombines TRBV20-1 with TRBJ2-1, with 10 bases identical to TRBD2. In germline, CDR1 is DFQATT, CDR2 SNEGSKA (reference sequence). The CDR3 loop spans 14 amino acids. V shed 3 bases and J 6 bases; nucleotides not matched to a gene: 5. The CDR3 sequence is CSASKRGGPNEQFF. For the CDR3, the DNA is TGCAGTGCTAGTAAGCGGGGGGGCCCCAATGAGCAGTTCTTC.

This chain uses TRBV3-1 (or the pseudogene TRBV3-2) with TRBJ2-1; tentative D call: TRBD1 (5 bases). From germline, CDR1 is LGHDT and CDR2 YNNKEL (reference sequence). The V end was cut by 0 bases, the J end by 2 bases, with 14 bases between. This CDR3 spans 17 amino acids. The CDR3 bases are TGTGCCAGCAGCCAAGATCACAGGATCGGCGCCTACAATGAGCAGTTCTTC. This gives the protein CASSQDHRIGAYNEQFF.

The chain joins TRBV28 to TRBJ2-2; D is uncertain. This CDR3 has 14 residues. V lost 5 bases to trimming and J lost 1 base, with 8 bases between them. CDR1 and CDR2 (germline): MDHEN, SYDVKM. CDR3 residues: CASSPSGNTGELFF. In DNA form, the CDR3 reads TGTGCCAGCAGTCCGTCGGGGAACACCGGGGAGCTGTTTTTT.

The genes are TRBV5-1 and TRBJ2-7; 11 positions match TRBD1. The CDR3 sequence is 13 residues long. CDR1 and CDR2 (germline): SGHRS, YFSETQ. J lost 6 bases, V lost 3 bases, and 2 bases had no gene match. As DNA, the CDR3 is TGCGCCAGCAGCTGGGACAGGGGGGGCGAGCAGTACTTC. Translation: CASSWDRGGEQYF.

The V call is TRBV5-1, the J call TRBJ2-7, with 10 bases identical to TRBD2. J gave up 4 bases and V 5 bases, and 9 bases lay outside the gene matches. Germline V gene lookup returns CDR1 SGHRS and CDR2 YFSETQ. This CDR3 contains 15 residues. This CDR3 reads CASRTTSGIGYEQYF. DNA for the CDR3: TGCGCCAGCAGAACTACTAGCGGGATTGGGTACGAGCAGTACTTC.

V and J are TRBV6-5 and TRBJ2-1; maybe TRBD1 (6 bases). The germline V gene has CDR1 MNHEY and CDR2 SVGAGI. The CDR3 length is 13 residues. V lost 5 bases, J lost 15 bases, and 20 bases lay in between. The CDR3 loop is CASSPSPTGRVFF. The CDR3 DNA sequence: TGTGCCAGCAGTCCATCCCCGACAGGAAGGGTGTTCTTC.

The chain joins TRBV19 to TRBJ2-2; 9 bases fit TRBD1. Germline CDR1 reads LNHDA; CDR2 reads SQIVND (reference sequence). The CDR3 has 13 amino acids. Losses at the gene ends were 4 bases for V and 6 bases for J; bases not matched to a gene: 0. The CDR3 bases are TGTGCCAGTAGTAGACAGGGGGCCGGGGAGCTGTTTTTT. Translation gives CASSRQGAGELFF.

DNA for the CDR3: TGTGCCAGCAGCCCCTATAGGGGGGGTGATGGCTACACCTTC. Residues: CASSPYRGGDGYTF. The gene calls are TRBV5-4 and TRBJ1-2, with a weak D call TRBD1 (6 bases). Germline V gene sequence: CDR1 SGHNT, CDR2 YYREEE (reference sequence). V lost 4 bases and J 6 bases, leaving 16 bases between the germline ends. The CDR3 length is 14 residues.

The chain links TRBV7-2 to TRBJ2-7; no clear D gene. V dropped 5 bases and J dropped 0 bases, with 20 bases sitting between them. The CDR3 runs 17 residues. CDR1 is SGHTA, CDR2 FQGNSA, per germline. The CDR3 is CASSPTRLARSSYEQYF. The CDR3 DNA reads as TGTGCCAGCAGCCCTACCCGACTGGCTCGTAGCTCCTACGAGCAGTACTTC.

A remark on this clone: Other DNA sequences within the sample encode an identical CDR3. This rearrangement joins TRBV18 to TRBJ1-5, with TRBD1 matching over 7 bases. Germline trimming cut 2 bases from V and 1 base from J; bases unmatched to any gene: 2. Germline-derived CDR1 and CDR2 are KGHSH and LQKENI. The CDR3 is 15 amino acids. CDR3 loop: CASSPGTASNQPQHF. The CDR3 DNA reads as TGTGCCAGCTCACCAGGGACAGCAAGCAATCAGCCCCAGCATTTT.

The chain recombines TRBV6-1 with TRBJ2-5, with D maybe TRBD2 (6 bases). Between the trimmed V and J ends, which lost 1 base and 4 bases, there was a span of 13 bases. The CDR3 extends over 15 amino acids. Per germline, CDR1 MNHNS and CDR2 SASEGT. As DNA, the CDR3 is TGTGCCAGCAGTGAAGTTCCCGTGGGGGGAGAGACCCAGTACTTC. This encodes CASSEVPVGGETQYF.

The chain has TRBV7-8 and TRBJ2-7, with TRBD2 matching over 11 bases. This CDR3 region has 17 residues. The V gene's germline CDR1 is SGHVS and CDR2 FQNEAQ. J was trimmed by 6 bases and V by 5 bases; bases with no gene match: 15. CDR3 sequence reads: CASSLTLAGGFGREQYF. Here the CDR3 DNA reads TGTGCCAGCAGCCTAACGCTAGCGGGAGGCTTTGGCCGCGAGCAGTACTTC.

The rearrangement joins TRBV7-3 to TRBJ2-1, with 7 bases identical to TRBD2. The junction had 5 bases not matched to a gene; V was cut back by 3 bases and J by 9 bases. CDR1 and CDR2 from the germline V gene are SGHTA and FQGTGA. CDR3 length: 13 residues. In DNA, the CDR3 is TGTGCCAGCAGCTTGGGACTATCCGGTGAGCAGTTCTTC. Protein: CASSLGLSGEQFF. Together with reference TRBV7-3 and TRBJ2-1, the CDR3 gives the full variable domain: GAGVSQTPSNKVTEKGKYVELRCDPISGHTALYWYRQSLGQGPEFLIYFQGTGAADDSGLPNDRFFAVRPEGSVSTLKIQRTERGDSAVYLCASSLGLSGEQFFGPGTRLTVL.

In this sample, this clone turned up once. Here the CDR3 reads CSVARGTDTQYF. CDR3 sequence (DNA): TGCAGCGTTGCCAGGGGCACAGATACGCAGTATTTT. The chain joins TRBV29-1 to TRBJ2-3; D may be TRBD1 (5 bases). CDR3 length equals 12 residues. V lost 4 bases to trimming and J lost 1 base, with 6 bases between them. Germline loops: CDR1 SQVTM, CDR2 ANQGSEA.

This clone was detected only once. The chain employs TRBV19 and TRBJ1-2; D is ambiguous. This CDR3 comprises 13 residues. The V and J ends lost 3 bases and 4 bases respectively, with 9 bases between them. Germline CDR1 LNHDA, CDR2 SQIVND (reference sequence). The chain's CDR3 is CASSIRSSYGYTF. The DNA for the CDR3 is TGTGCCAGTAGTATCCGCTCGAGCTATGGCTACACCTTC.

Worth noting for this clone: Other nucleotide sequences in the sample specify the same CDR3. The chain employs TRBV6-4 and TRBJ1-1; tentatively, D is TRBD1 (6 bases). The CDR3 is made up of 13 amino acids. The V gene's germline CDR1 is MRHNA and CDR2 SNTAGT. V lost 6 bases to trimming and J lost 2 bases, with 10 bases between them. CDR3: CASRATGNTEAFF. The CDR3 nucleotides are TGTGCCAGCAGAGCGACAGGAAACACTGAAGCTTTCTTT.

This rearrangement joins TRBV4-1 to TRBJ1-2, with a tentative D call TRBD1 (6 bases). Germline CDR1 is MGHRA and CDR2 is YSYEKL. The CDR3 is 15 residues long. Trimming cost V 3 bases and J 4 bases, with 15 bases left between them. For the CDR3, the DNA is TGCGCCAGCAGCCAGTTACAGGGAAACCCCTATGGCTACACCTTC. This sequence encodes CASSQLQGNPYGYTF.

The CDR3 region is CSGKTGYTEAFF. CDR3 sequence (DNA): TGCAGCGGAAAGACAGGGTACACTGAAGCTTTCTTT. The chain joins TRBV29-1 to TRBJ1-1; 7 nucleotides align to TRBD1. CDR1 SQVTM and CDR2 ANQGSEA come from the germline V gene. Germline trimming cut 7 bases from V and 3 bases from J; bases unmatched to any gene: 5. This CDR3 is built from 12 residues.

The chain has TRBV18 and TRBJ2-7, with a weak D call TRBD2 (5 bases). Germline-derived CDR1 and CDR2 are KGHSH and LQKENI. Deletions cut 6 bases from V and 2 bases from J, with 11 bases between. This CDR3 is built from 13 residues. The CDR3 DNA follows: TGTGCCAGCTCTTCAGCGGCCCCCTACGAGCAGTACTTC. Amino acids: CASSSAAPYEQYF.

This chain connects TRBV15 to TRBJ1-4; D is possibly TRBD1 (5 bases). Per germline, CDR1 LNHNV and CDR2 YYDKDF (reference sequence). V was clipped by 6 bases and J by 0 bases, with 8 bases between them. The CDR3 consists of 14 residues. CDR3 protein: CATRRGATNEKLFF. CDR3 nucleotide sequence: TGTGCCACCAGAAGGGGTGCAACTAATGAAAAACTGTTTTTT.

The chain joins TRBV7-6 to TRBJ2-7, with 13 bases that match TRBD2. After removal of 4 bases from V and 4 bases from J, the junction contained 4 bases not matched to a gene. Germline values: CDR1 SGHVS, CDR2 FNYEAQ. The CDR3 has 15 residues. This chain's CDR3 is CASSSETSGRYEQYF. The CDR3 coding sequence is TGTGCCAGCAGCTCCGAGACTAGCGGGAGGTACGAGCAGTACTTC.

This clone was counted only a few times. The rearrangement uses TRBV19 and TRBJ1-5; the D is unclear. V lost 5 bases to trimming and J lost 10 bases, with 9 bases between them. Per germline, CDR1 LNHDA and CDR2 SQIVND (reference sequence). The CDR3 runs 11 residues. In nucleotides, the CDR3 is TGTGCCAGTAGTGGTGGCTCACCCCAGCATTTT. Protein: CASSGGSPQHF.

The rearrangement uses TRBV21-1 and TRBJ1-4; no check of the table's D call, TRBD1, against the DNA was made. TRBV21-1 is labeled a pseudogene. CDR3 length: 17 amino acids. The CDR3 loop reads CASKGSSGQGANEKLFF. CDR3 coding DNA: TGTGCCAGCAAGGGTTCCTCGGGACAGGGGGCGAATGAAAAACTGTTTTTT.

The CDR3 nucleotides read TGCAGCGCCGTGGCGGTCCAAGAGACCCAGTACTTC. It yields the protein CSAVAVQETQYF. The V call is TRBV29-1, the J call TRBJ2-5; D is unresolved. The CDR3 length is 12 residues. V was clipped by 7 bases and J by 1 base, with 10 bases between them. CDR1 SQVTM and CDR2 ANQGSEA come from the germline V gene.

The chain couples TRBV6-5 to TRBJ2-7, with TRBD1 matching over 9 bases. Per the germline V gene, CDR1 is MNHEY and CDR2 is SVGAGI. The junction had 4 bases not matched to a gene; V was cut back by 6 bases and J by 4 bases. This CDR3 spans 13 amino acids. The CDR3 loop is CASSQGQGYEQYF. The CDR3 nucleotides read TGTGCCAGCAGCCAGGGACAGGGATACGAGCAGTACTTC.